The sequence of this T cell receptor (beta chain) was determined in a study of response to subunit inactivated influenza vaccine. Findings of the study overall: The authors proposed limited new T cell recruitment per seasonal influenza vaccination.

A single record per CDR3 protein comes from TCRdb applying MiXCR to the RT-PCR reads. The table lists roughly 650,000 distinct CDR3 sequences, approximately 14% of them singletons. The sample holds many counts of this clonotype. Its antigen is still unknown. Between the trimmed V and J ends, which lost 3 bases and 0 bases, there was a span of 10 bases. Germline CDR1 reads SGHRS; CDR2 reads YFSETQ. This CDR3 has 15 amino acids. Sequenced material: PBMCs from blood, taken roughly 2 weeks before vaccination. V usage is TRBV5-1 and J usage is TRBJ2-1, with D maybe TRBD1 (6 bases). This receptor was identified in a man aged 45-65 years who received an inactivated influenza vaccine. The CDR3 sequence is CASSYSGDSYNEQFF. The CDR3 nucleotides read TGCGCCAGCAGCTACTCAGGGGACTCCTACAATGAGCAGTTCTTC.